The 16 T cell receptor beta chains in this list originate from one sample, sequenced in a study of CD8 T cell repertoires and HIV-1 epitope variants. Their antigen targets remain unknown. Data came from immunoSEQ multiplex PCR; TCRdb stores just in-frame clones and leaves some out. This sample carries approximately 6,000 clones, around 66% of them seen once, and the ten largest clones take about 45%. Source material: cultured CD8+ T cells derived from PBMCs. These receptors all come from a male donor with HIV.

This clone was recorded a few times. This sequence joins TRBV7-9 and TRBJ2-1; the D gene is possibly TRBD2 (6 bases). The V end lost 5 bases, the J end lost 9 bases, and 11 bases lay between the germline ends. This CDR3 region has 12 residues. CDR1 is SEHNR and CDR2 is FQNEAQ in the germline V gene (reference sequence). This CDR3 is CASSPTGGEQFF. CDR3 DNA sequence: TGTGCCAGCAGCCCCACCGGGGGTGAGCAGTTCTTC.

CDR3 DNA: TGCGCCAGCAGCCAAGGGGTGTCGGACATTCAGTACTTC. This codes for CASSQGVSDIQYF. This chain joins TRBV4-1 and TRBJ2-4; D not resolved. The CDR3 spans 13 residues. The germline V and J ends were trimmed by 1 base and 8 bases, with 9 bases remaining between them. Germline V CDR1 and CDR2: MGHRA, YSYEKL.

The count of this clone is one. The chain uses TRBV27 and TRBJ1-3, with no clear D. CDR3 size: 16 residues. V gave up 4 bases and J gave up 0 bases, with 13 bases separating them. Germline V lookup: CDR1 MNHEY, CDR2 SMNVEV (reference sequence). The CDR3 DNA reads TGTGCCAGCAGTTCGTCCAAATTCAGCTCTGGAAACACCATATATTTT. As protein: CASSSSKFSSGNTIYF.

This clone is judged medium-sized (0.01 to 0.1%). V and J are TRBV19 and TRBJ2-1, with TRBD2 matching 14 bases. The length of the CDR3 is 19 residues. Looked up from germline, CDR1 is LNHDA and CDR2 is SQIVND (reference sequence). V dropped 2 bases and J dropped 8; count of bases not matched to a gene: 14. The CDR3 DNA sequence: TGTGCCAGTAGTATACAGCCGGGACTAGCGGGAGATTTCTTAGATGAGCAGTTCTTC. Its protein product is CASSIQPGLAGDFLDEQFF.

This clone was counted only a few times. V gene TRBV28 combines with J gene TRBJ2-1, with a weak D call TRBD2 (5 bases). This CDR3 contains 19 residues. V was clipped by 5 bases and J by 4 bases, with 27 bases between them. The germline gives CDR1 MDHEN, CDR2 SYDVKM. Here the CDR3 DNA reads TGTGCCAGCAGTGGGCAATTGGATAAAGCGGAGGAGCTGTACAATGAGCAGTTCTTC. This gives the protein CASSGQLDKAEELYNEQFF.

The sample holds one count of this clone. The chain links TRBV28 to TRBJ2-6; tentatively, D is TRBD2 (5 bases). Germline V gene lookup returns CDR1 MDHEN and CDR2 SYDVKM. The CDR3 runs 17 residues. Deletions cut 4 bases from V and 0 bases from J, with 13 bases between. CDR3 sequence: CASSSGLVASGANVLTF. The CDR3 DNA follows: TGTGCCAGCAGTTCCGGACTCGTCGCCTCTGGGGCCAACGTCCTGACTTTC.

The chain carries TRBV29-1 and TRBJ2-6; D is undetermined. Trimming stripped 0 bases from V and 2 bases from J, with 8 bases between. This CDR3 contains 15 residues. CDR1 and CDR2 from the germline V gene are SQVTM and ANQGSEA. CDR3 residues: CSVEDQAAGANVLTF. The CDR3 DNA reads TGCAGCGTTGAAGATCAGGCAGCTGGGGCCAACGTCCTGACTTTC.

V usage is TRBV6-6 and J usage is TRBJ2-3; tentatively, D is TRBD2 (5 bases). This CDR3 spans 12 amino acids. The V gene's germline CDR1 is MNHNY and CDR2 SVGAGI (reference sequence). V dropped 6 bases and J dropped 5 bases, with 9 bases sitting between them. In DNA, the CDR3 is TGTGCCAGCAGCGAAACTAGAGATACGCAGTATTTT. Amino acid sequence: CASSETRDTQYF.

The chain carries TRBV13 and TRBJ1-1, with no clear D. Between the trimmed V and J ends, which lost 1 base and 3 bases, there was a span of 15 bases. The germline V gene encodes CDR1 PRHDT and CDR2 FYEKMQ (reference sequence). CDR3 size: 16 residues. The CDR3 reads CASSLAAEEYDTEAFF. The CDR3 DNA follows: TGTGCCAGCAGCTTAGCAGCAGAAGAGTATGACACTGAAGCTTTCTTT. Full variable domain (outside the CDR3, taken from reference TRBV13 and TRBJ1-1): AAGVIQSPRHLIKEKRETATLKCYPIPRHDTVYWYQQGPGQDPQFLISFYEKMQSDKGSIPDRFSAQQFSDYHSELNMSSLELGDSALYFCASSLAAEEYDTEAFFGQGTRLTVV.

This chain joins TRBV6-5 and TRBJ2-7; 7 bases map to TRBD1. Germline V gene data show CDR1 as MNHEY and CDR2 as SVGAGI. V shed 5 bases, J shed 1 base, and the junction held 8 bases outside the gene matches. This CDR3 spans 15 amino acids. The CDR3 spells CASSRQGAASYEQYF. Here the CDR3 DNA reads TGTGCCAGCAGTCGACAGGGTGCGGCTTCCTACGAGCAGTACTTC.

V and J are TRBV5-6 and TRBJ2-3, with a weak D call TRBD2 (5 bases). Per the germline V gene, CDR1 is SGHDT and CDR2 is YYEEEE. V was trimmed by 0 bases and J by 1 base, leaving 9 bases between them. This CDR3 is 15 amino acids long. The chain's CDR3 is CASSLELGGTDTQYF. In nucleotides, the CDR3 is TGTGCCAGCAGCTTGGAACTAGGCGGCACAGATACGCAGTATTTT.

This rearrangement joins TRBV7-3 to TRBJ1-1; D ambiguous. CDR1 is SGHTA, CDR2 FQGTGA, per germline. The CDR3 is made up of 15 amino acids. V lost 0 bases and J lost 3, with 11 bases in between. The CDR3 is CASSLTGRIYTEAFF. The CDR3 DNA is TGTGCCAGCAGCTTAACAGGCAGAATCTACACTGAAGCTTTCTTT. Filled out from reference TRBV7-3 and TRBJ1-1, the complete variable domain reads GAGVSQTPSNKVTEKGKYVELRCDPISGHTALYWYRQSLGQGPEFLIYFQGTGAADDSGLPNDRFFAVRPEGSVSTLKIQRTERGDSAVYLCASSLTGRIYTEAFFGQGTRLTVV.

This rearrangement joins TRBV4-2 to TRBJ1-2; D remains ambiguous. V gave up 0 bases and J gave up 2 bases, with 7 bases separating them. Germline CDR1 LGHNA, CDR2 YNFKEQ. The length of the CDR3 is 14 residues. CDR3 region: CASSQDTGNYGYTF. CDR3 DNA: TGTGCCAGCAGCCAAGATACGGGAAACTATGGCTACACCTTC.

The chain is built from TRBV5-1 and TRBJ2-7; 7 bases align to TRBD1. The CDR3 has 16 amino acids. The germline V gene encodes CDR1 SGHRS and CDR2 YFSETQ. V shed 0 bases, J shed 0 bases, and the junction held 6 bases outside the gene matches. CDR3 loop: CASSLALGTASYEQYF. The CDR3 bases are TGCGCCAGCAGCTTGGCACTCGGGACAGCCTCCTACGAGCAGTACTTC. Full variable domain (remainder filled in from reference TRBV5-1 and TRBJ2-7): KAGVTQTPRYLIKTRGQQVTLSCSPISGHRSVSWYQQTPGQGLQFLFEYFSETQRNKGNFPGRFSGRQFSNSRSEMNVSTLELGDSALYLCASSLALGTASYEQYFGPGTRLTVT.

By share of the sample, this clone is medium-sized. The CDR3 DNA reads as TGTGCCAGCAGTGAAGCAGGGGAGAACACCGGGGAGCTGTTTTTT. It codes for CASSEAGENTGELFF. This chain links TRBV6-1 with TRBJ2-2, with D possibly matching TRBD1 (5 bases). Germline V CDR1 and CDR2: MNHNS, SASEGT. This CDR3 is 15 amino acids long. V lost 0 bases, J lost 1 base, and 6 bases lay in between.

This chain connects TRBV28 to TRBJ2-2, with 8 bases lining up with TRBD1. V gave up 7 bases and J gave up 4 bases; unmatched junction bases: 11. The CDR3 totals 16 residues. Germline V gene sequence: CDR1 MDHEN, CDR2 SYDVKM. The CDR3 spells CASTRGTGRFTGELFF. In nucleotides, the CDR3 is TGTGCCAGCACAAGAGGGACAGGTCGTTTCACCGGGGAGCTGTTTTTT.